One T cell receptor beta chain is described in this entry. Its binding antigen is unknown. One base away there is no much larger clone; base qualities are not given. Trimmed from V: 4 bases; trimmed from J: 5 bases; junction bases lacking a gene match: 11. CDR1 and CDR2, looked up from the germline V gene, are SGHRS and YFSETQ. There are 15 amino acids in the CDR3, from cysteine to phenylalanine inclusive. Only CDR3 DNA remains: 45 bases, in frame from the first base. The intended sense of this specimen's time point label: cells obtained before transplantation from donor or recipient. CD3+CD4+ and CD3+CD8+ populations were FACS-sorted from unstimulated pre-transplant donor and recipient cells taken from spleen or lymph nodes. These data originate in a study of graft-versus-host responses after intestinal transplantation (dated by TCRdb to the early 2020s). At the level of the whole study: The transplants that recipients received were multivisceral, liver-intestinal, or isolated intestinal. All recipients received anti-thymocyte globulin induction followed by maintenance tacrolimus and steroids for approximately 3 years. Donor T cell macrochimerism was defined as a peak of at least 4% donor T cells among recipient peripheral blood mononuclear cells. The cohort enrolled 20 to 30 intestinal transplant recipients, one of whom was a retransplant, and 3 patients without pretransplant specimens were excluded. Alloreactive clones were identified by sequencing pre-transplant mixed lymphocyte reaction products and comparing them with unstimulated pre-transplant donor and recipient T cells. After intestinal transplantation, graft-versus-host and host-versus-graft alloreactive T cell clones in the graft, circulation and bone marrow were tracked using bulk TCR-beta CDR3 sequencing. Rather than being sequenced by the commercial service, samples from three later patients were sequenced in-house on an Illumina MiSeq and processed with MiXCR. Broad study findings and their caveats: GvH clones were detected in recipient bone marrow, and some of these GvH clones were observed earlier in ileal mucosa or blood, consistent with an intestinal mucosal origin. Early after transplant, peak levels of circulating GvH clones were associated with declines in HvG clones. Conclusions were limited by the relatively low number and heterogeneity of intestinal transplant patients. In the allografts of patients with donor T cell macrochimerism, GvH to HvG T cell clonal ratios were high.

Libraries were built with the immunoSEQ multiplex PCR assay. In most patients, genomic DNA was isolated using the Qiagen DNeasy Blood and Tissue Kit and sent frozen to Adaptive Biotechnologies for TCR sequencing. For most patients, high-throughput TCR-beta CDR3 sequencing of genomic DNA was performed by Adaptive Biotechnologies. The paper's processing steps were these. Adaptive's ImmunoSEQ software was the source of the TCR sequencing data for 15 to 20 patients, while a few other patients were processed with MiXCR and VDJtools. CD4 versus CD8 sorting errors were corrected by removing sequences found in both subsets at a frequency ratio below 5:1. CDR3 nucleotide sequences shared between donor and recipient were removed because their origin could not be assigned. To be classed as alloreactive, a clone needed at least 2-fold expansion over unstimulated cells and a minimum CFSE-low frequency of 0.002% (template counts) or 0.001% (read counts). Mappable clones were those detected in sequenced pre-transplant spleen, lymph node, or MLR CFSE-low populations of the donor or recipient. The cumulative frequency of alloreactive clones was calculated as a percentage of all sequences, weighted by copy number. The clones in this table, taken by TCRdb from immuneACCESS, are in-frame only. Not every clone is retained; where verified, under half of the shortfall comes from an unresolved V gene, and the cause of the rest is unknown. Clone size and V and J calls were adopted from that table, with D and trimming inferred from the DNA. The sample has 85,000 to 100,000 clones on record, more than 85% of them singletons. The ten most abundant clones make up under 0.4% of the sample.

This chain is built from TRBV5-1 and TRBJ1-2, with 7 bases aligning to TRBD1. The clonotype comes from a human donor who was the organ donor for an intestinal transplant. Source: unstimulated CD4+ T cells sorted from spleen or lymph node cells, taken before transplant. The CDR3 protein: CASSLTGPSGYGYTF. At the DNA level, the sequence is TGCGCCAGCAGCCTGACAGGGCCTTCCGGTTATGGCTACACCTTC.